The 14 T cell receptor beta chains listed next were all sequenced from one sample in a study of T-cell reconstitution after alpha-beta-depleted transplantation in children. The TCRbeta library incorporated unique molecular identifiers. TCRdb used MiXCR to reprocess the PCR reads, holding one entry per CDR3 protein. The sample has some 590,000 distinct CDR3 sequences; over 9.5% are singletons. Sequenced material: PBMCs from the stem cell graft donor, taken from the stem cell graft. The receptors stem from a human donor who donated a stem cell graft to a child with acute myeloid leukemia.

The V and J genes are TRBV5-5 and TRBJ2-3; 9 nucleotides line up with TRBD2. The CDR3 length is 17 residues. With 0 bases clipped from V and 4 bases from J, the junction kept 9 bases outside the gene matches. Germline CDR1 is SGHKS and CDR2 is YYEKEE (reference sequence). DNA for the CDR3: TGTGCCAGCAGCTTGGGACTAGCGGTCGGTGGGGCAGATACGCAGTATTTT. Translated, it gives CASSLGLAVGGADTQYF.

The chain carries TRBV29-1 and TRBJ2-1; TRBD2 matches at 7 bases. CDR1 and CDR2 (germline): SQVTM, ANQGSEA. The CDR3 has 13 amino acids. The CDR3 spells CAWAGVSYNEQFF. Written as DNA, the CDR3 is TGCGCGTGGGCGGGAGTTTCCTACAATGAGCAGTTCTTC.

This clonotype has a handful of counts. This sequence joins TRBV7-6 and TRBJ2-1; TRBD1 is a possible D gene (6 bases). Deletions cut 4 bases from V and 8 bases from J, with 12 bases between. Germline values: CDR1 SGHVS, CDR2 FNYEAQ. This CDR3 has 13 residues. This chain's CDR3 is CASSSDSRDEQFF. The CDR3 region has the DNA TGTGCCAGCAGCTCGGACAGCCGCGATGAGCAGTTCTTC.

This clonotype was picked up many times. V usage is TRBV9 and J usage is TRBJ2-1, with D possibly TRBD2 on 6 matching bases. There are 15 residues in the CDR3. Germline CDR1 reads SGDLS; CDR2 reads YYNGEE. Trimming pared 5 bases from V and 5 bases from J, leaving 17 bases between. The CDR3 nucleotides are TGTGCCAGCAGGGGCGGGGCTAGCGTTAACAATGAGCAGTTCTTC. Its translation is CASRGGASVNNEQFF. Using reference TRBV9 and TRBJ2-1 for the parts outside the CDR3, the full variable domain is DSGVTQTPKHLITATGQRVTLRCSPRSGDLSVYWYQQSLDQGLQFLIQYYNGEERAKGNILERFSAQQFPDLHSELNLSSLELGDSALYFCASRGGASVNNEQFFGPGTRLTVL.

V is TRBV20-1 and J is TRBJ2-5, with D perhaps TRBD1 (6 bases). CDR3 size: 15 residues. V was cut by 6 bases and J by 4 bases, with 21 bases left in between. CDR1 and CDR2 from the germline V gene are DFQATT and SNEGSKA (reference sequence). CDR3: CSASLQGPHLETQYF. CDR3 DNA: TGCAGTGCCTCGCTACAGGGCCCACATCTAGAGACCCAGTACTTC.

This clonotype was counted only a few times. CDR3 loop: CASSPSGGRRYNEQFF. The CDR3 DNA reads TGTGCCAGCAGCCCTAGCGGCGGGAGGAGATACAATGAGCAGTTCTTC. The chain recombines TRBV3-1 with TRBJ2-1, with 8 positions matching TRBD2. The CDR3 has 16 amino acids. J gave up 4 bases and V 4 bases, and 9 bases lay outside the gene matches. Germline V CDR1 and CDR2: LGHDT, YNNKEL (reference sequence).

This clonotype has only a few counts. V usage is TRBV20-1 and J usage is TRBJ2-1; D uncertain. In germline, CDR1 is DFQATT, CDR2 SNEGSKA (reference sequence). The V end was cut by 3 bases, the J end by 12 bases, with 15 bases between. This CDR3 has 12 amino acids. CDR3 sequence reads: CSASGMGLPQFF. The DNA of the CDR3 is TGCAGTGCTAGTGGGATGGGTCTGCCGCAGTTCTTC.

V usage is TRBV29-1 and J usage is TRBJ2-1; 8 bases map to TRBD2. Trimming at V came to 6 bases and at J to 10 bases, leaving 2 bases not matched to a gene. CDR1 and CDR2 (germline): SQVTM, ANQGSEA. The CDR3 is made up of 10 amino acids. CDR3 sequence (DNA): TGCAGCGTGAGACTAGCGGAGCAGTTCTTC. Translating gives CSVRLAEQFF.

At least ten counts were recorded for this clonotype. The chain couples TRBV6-6 to TRBJ2-7; weak D call: TRBD1 (6 bases). The length of the CDR3 is 12 residues. Trimming took 6 bases from V and 2 from J, leaving 8 bases between them. Germline V gene sequence: CDR1 MNHNY, CDR2 SVGAGI (reference sequence). The CDR3 loop reads CASRQGTYEQYF. CDR3 DNA sequence: TGTGCCAGCAGACAGGGCACCTACGAGCAGTACTTC.

This chain uses TRBV11-2 with TRBJ2-2; no definite D call. This CDR3 spans 16 amino acids. V was shortened by 5 bases and J by 6 bases, with 19 bases between the two germline ends. Per germline, CDR1 SGHAT and CDR2 FQNNGV. The CDR3 sequence is CASSQLRGVGSGELFF. CDR3 DNA: TGTGCCAGCAGCCAATTACGTGGGGTCGGGTCCGGGGAGCTGTTTTTT. The complete variable domain, with remaining parts taken from reference TRBV11-2 and TRBJ2-2, reads EAGVAQSPRYKIIEKRQSVAFWCNPISGHATLYWYQQILGQGPKLLIQFQNNGVVDDSQLPKDRFSAERLKGVDSTLKIQPAKLEDSAVYLCASSQLRGVGSGELFFGEGSRLTVL.

The chain couples TRBV9 to TRBJ2-5, with 9 bases identical to TRBD2. The CDR3 is 15 residues long. The germline V gene encodes CDR1 SGDLS and CDR2 YYNGEE. J lost 5 bases, V lost 0 bases, and 5 bases had no gene match. This CDR3 is CASSVAGLAGETQYF. The DNA of the CDR3 is TGTGCCAGCAGCGTAGCTGGGCTAGCGGGGGAGACCCAGTACTTC. The variable domain in full, with the rest retrieved from reference TRBV9 and TRBJ2-5, is DSGVTQTPKHLITATGQRVTLRCSPRSGDLSVYWYQQSLDQGLQFLIQYYNGEERAKGNILERFSAQQFPDLHSELNLSSLELGDSALYFCASSVAGLAGETQYFGPGTRLLVL.

This clonotype has a count of ten or more. V and J are TRBV7-3 and TRBJ2-1; 7 nucleotides align to TRBD2. CDR3 size: 16 residues. Germline assignment: CDR1 SGHTA and CDR2 FQGTGA. Unmatched junction bases numbered 12, after V lost 6 bases and J lost 4 bases. The chain's CDR3 is CASSSSGTSDYNEQFF. The CDR3, as DNA: TGTGCCAGCAGTTCCAGCGGGACCTCTGATTACAATGAGCAGTTCTTC.

This clonotype occurred many times. The genes are TRBV14 and TRBJ2-7; D remains ambiguous. Trimming left V 1 base short and J 3 bases short, with 16 bases between. The CDR3 spans 16 residues. The V gene's germline CDR1 is SGHDN and CDR2 FVKESK. The CDR3: CASSQVGANRNYEQYF. Written as DNA, the CDR3 is TGTGCCAGCAGCCAAGTTGGCGCCAACCGAAACTACGAGCAGTACTTC.

V gene TRBV29-1 combines with J gene TRBJ2-3; D is unclear. This CDR3 has 13 residues. The germline V gene has CDR1 SQVTM and CDR2 ANQGSEA. Trimming left V 4 bases short and J 5 bases short, with 13 bases between. The CDR3, as DNA: TGCAGCGTTGTAGGGTGGAATAAAGATACGCAGTATTTT. The encoded protein is CSVVGWNKDTQYF.